This T cell receptor (beta chain) was sequenced during a study of blood T cell repertoires in COVID-19. Across the whole study: Donors in the United States, Italy and Spain gave samples during acute or convalescent COVID-19. T cells, B-cell-depleted T cells, or PBMCs provided the cDNA or gDNA that served as material.

Authors' analysis steps: Reference gene primer amplification yielded estimated nucleated cell counts. The method was immunoSEQ multiplex PCR; TCRdb's version includes in-frame clones alone and lacks a portion of them. For V, J and clone size, that table is used; D and trimming come from the DNA. The sample holds approximately 90,000 clones; around 87% are singletons and the top ten take approximately 5%. Germline V CDR1 and CDR2: SGHVS, FQNEAQ. With 2 bases clipped from V and 1 base from J, the junction kept 4 bases outside the gene matches. The CDR3 consists of 15 residues. The V call is TRBV7-8, the J call TRBJ1-1; 7 positions match TRBD1. This sequence originates from a woman older than 75 with acute or convalescent COVID-19. Sequencing input: peripheral blood. In DNA form, the CDR3 reads TGTGCCAGCAGCTTAATACAGGGGTGGAACACTGAAGCTTTCTTT. The encoded protein is CASSLIQGWNTEAFF.